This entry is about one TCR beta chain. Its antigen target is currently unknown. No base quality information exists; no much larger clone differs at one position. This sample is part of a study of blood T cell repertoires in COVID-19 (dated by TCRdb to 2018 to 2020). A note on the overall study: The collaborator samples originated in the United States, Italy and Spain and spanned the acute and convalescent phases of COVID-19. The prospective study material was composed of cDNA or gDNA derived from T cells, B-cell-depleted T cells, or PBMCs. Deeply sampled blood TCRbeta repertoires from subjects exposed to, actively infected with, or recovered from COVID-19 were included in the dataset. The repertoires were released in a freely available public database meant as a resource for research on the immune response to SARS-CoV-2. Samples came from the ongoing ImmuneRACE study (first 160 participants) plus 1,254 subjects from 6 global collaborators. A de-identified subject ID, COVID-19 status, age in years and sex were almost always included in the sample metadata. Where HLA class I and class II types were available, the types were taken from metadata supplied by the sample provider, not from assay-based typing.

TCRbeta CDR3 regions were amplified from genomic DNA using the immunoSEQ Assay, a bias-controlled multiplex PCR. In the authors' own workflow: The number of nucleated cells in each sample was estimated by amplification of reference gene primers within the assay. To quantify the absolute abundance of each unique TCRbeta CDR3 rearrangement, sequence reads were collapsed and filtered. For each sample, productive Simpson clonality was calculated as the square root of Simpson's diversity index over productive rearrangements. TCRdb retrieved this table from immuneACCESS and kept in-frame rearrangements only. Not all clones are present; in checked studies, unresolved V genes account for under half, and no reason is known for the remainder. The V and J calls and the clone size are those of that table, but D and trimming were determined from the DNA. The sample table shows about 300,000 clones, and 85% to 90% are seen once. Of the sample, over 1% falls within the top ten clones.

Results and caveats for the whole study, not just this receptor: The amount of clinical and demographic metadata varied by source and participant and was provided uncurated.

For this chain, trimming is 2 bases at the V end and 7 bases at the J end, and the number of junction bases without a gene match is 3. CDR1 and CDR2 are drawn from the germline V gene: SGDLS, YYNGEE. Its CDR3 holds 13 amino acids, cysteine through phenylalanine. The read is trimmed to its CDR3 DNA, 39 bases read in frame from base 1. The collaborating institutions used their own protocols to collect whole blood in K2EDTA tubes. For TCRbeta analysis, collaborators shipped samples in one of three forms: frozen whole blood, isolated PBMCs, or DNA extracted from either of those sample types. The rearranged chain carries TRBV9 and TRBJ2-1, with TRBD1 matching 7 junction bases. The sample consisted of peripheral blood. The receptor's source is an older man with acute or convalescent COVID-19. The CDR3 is CASSVSQGNEQFF. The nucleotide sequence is TGTGCCAGCAGCGTGTCACAGGGGAATGAGCAGTTCTTC.